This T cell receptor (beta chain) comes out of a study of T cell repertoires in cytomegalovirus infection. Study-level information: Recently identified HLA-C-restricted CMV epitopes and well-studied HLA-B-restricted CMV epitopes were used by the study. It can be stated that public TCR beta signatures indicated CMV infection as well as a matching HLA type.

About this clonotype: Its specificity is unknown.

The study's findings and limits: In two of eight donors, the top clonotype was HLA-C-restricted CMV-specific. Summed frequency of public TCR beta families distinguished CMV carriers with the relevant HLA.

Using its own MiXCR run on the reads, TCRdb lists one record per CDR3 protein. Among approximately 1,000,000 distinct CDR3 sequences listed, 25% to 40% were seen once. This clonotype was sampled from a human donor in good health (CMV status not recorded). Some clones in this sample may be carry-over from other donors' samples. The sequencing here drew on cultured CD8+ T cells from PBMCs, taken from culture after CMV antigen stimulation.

CDR3 protein: CASPTGTEAFF. The CDR3 DNA sequence: TGTGCCAGCCCCACAGGGACTGAAGCTTTCTTT. This chain links TRBV6-6 with TRBJ1-1, with D tentatively TRBD1 (6 bases). The germline V gene has CDR1 MNHNY and CDR2 SVGAGI (reference sequence). Trimming cost V 8 bases and J 5 bases, with 9 bases left between them. The CDR3 spans 11 residues.